The 11 T cell receptor beta chains below come from one sample, sequenced in a study of graft-versus-host responses after intestinal transplantation. Profiled with immunoSEQ multiplex PCR; TCRdb holds only in-frame clones, not every one. In the table there are about 25,000 clones, approximately 95% of which are singletons. Sequenced material: PBMCs, taken 18 days after transplant. The receptors derive from a human patient who received an intestinal transplant, so some T cells may come from the graft donor.

V gene TRBV5-1 combines with J gene TRBJ2-7, with D perhaps given as TRBD1 or TRBD2 (5 bases each). Trimming left V 2 bases short and J 5 bases short, with 8 bases between. The V gene's germline CDR1 is SGHRS and CDR2 YFSETQ. This CDR3 is 12 amino acids long. This CDR3 reads CASSFGGNEQYF. The DNA for the CDR3 is TGCGCCAGCAGCTTTGGGGGAAACGAGCAGTACTTC. The variable domain in full, with the rest retrieved from reference TRBV5-1 and TRBJ2-7, is KAGVTQTPRYLIKTRGQQVTLSCSPISGHRSVSWYQQTPGQGLQFLFEYFSETQRNKGNFPGRFSGRQFSNSRSEMNVSTLELGDSALYLCASSFGGNEQYFGPGTRLTVT.

This chain connects TRBV6-6 to TRBJ1-1; D ambiguous. Germline loops: CDR1 MNHNY, CDR2 SVGAGI (reference sequence). V was shortened by 0 bases and J by 5 bases, with 7 bases between the two germline ends. The CDR3 length is 13 residues. The CDR3 sequence is CASSYSETTEAFF. DNA for the CDR3: TGTGCCAGCAGTTACTCCGAGACTACTGAAGCTTTCTTT.

The rearrangement joins TRBV11-2 to TRBJ2-1, with 7 bases identical to TRBD1. The CDR3 loop spans 17 amino acids. The V segment lost 1 base and the J segment 6 bases; nucleotides outside the gene matches: 12. Germline CDR1 and CDR2: SGHAT and FQNNGV. The CDR3: CASSLVEGASRINEQFF. CDR3 DNA sequence: TGTGCCAGCAGCTTAGTTGAGGGGGCGAGTAGAATCAATGAGCAGTTCTTC.

V and J are TRBV18 and TRBJ2-5; D tentatively fits TRBD1 or TRBD2 (6 bases each). Trimming took 3 bases from V and 2 from J, leaving 16 bases between them. The V gene's germline CDR1 is KGHSH and CDR2 LQKENI. The length of the CDR3 is 16 residues. The CDR3 DNA reads as TGTGCCAGCTCACCGTCTCTCGGGGGCGGTCAAGAGACCCAGTACTTC. It codes for CASSPSLGGGQETQYF. The variable domain in full, with the rest retrieved from reference TRBV18 and TRBJ2-5, is NAGVMQNPRHLVRRRGQEARLRCSPMKGHSHVYWYRQLPEEGLKFMVYLQKENIIDESGMPKERFSAEFPKEGPSILRIQQVVRGDSAAYFCASSPSLGGGQETQYFGPGTRLLVL.

The gene calls are TRBV11-2 and TRBJ1-6, with D maybe TRBD1 (5 bases). Germline CDR1 and CDR2: SGHAT and FQNNGV. The V and J ends lost 1 base and 5 bases respectively, with 15 bases between them. The CDR3 is made up of 17 amino acids. The CDR3 loop is CASSLGLGAWDNSPLHF. CDR3 DNA sequence: TGTGCCAGCAGCTTAGGATTAGGGGCCTGGGATAATTCACCCCTCCACTTT.

The V and J genes are TRBV2 and TRBJ1-2; 7 bases fit TRBD1. Trimming removed 6 bases from V and 6 bases from J; junction bases left unmatched: 1. This CDR3 is built from 11 residues. Germline CDR1 and CDR2: SNHLY and FYNNEI. Here the CDR3 DNA reads TGTGCCAGCAGGGGGACAGATGGCTACACCTTC. Residues: CASRGTDGYTF.

The chain uses TRBV9 and TRBJ2-7; D assignment may be TRBD1 or TRBD2 (5 bases each). V dropped 3 bases and J dropped 3 bases, with 7 bases sitting between them. Germline V gene lookup returns CDR1 SGDLS and CDR2 YYNGEE. The CDR3 runs 12 residues. CDR3 amino acids: CASSGDGYEQYF. The CDR3 nucleotides are TGTGCCAGCAGCGGGGACGGCTACGAGCAGTACTTC.

The CDR3 region is CACAKARQAFF. CDR3 bases: TGTGCCTGTGCCAAGGCTCGCCAAGCTTTCTTT. The chain employs TRBV30 and TRBJ1-1, with no clear D. V lost 6 bases, J lost 9 bases, and 14 bases lay in between. Germline assignment: CDR1 GTSNPN and CDR2 SVGIG (reference sequence). CDR3 size: 11 residues. The full variable domain, completed using reference TRBV30 and TRBJ1-1, is SQTIHQWPATLVQPVGSPLSLECTVEGTSNPNLYWYRQAAGRGLQLLFYSVGIGQISSEVPQNLSASRPQDRQFILSSKKLLLSDSGFYLCACAKARQAFFGQGTRLTVV.

This clone occurred once. This chain uses TRBV10-3 with TRBJ2-7, with D perhaps TRBD1 (5 bases). Germline lookup yields CDR1 ENHRY and CDR2 SYGVKD. CDR3 length: 15 amino acids. The germline V and J ends were trimmed by 0 bases and 7 bases, with 16 bases remaining between them. CDR3 protein: CAISESVAGLREQYF. CDR3 in DNA: TGTGCCATCAGTGAGTCCGTGGCAGGGCTGCGGGAGCAGTACTTC.

This chain uses TRBV4-1 with TRBJ2-7; D remains unclear. Germline V gene lookup returns CDR1 MGHRA and CDR2 YSYEKL. The CDR3 loop spans 14 amino acids. V was clipped by 1 base and J by 5 bases, with 12 bases between them. CDR3 sequence reads: CASSQAPETHEQYF. The CDR3 coding sequence is TGCGCCAGCAGCCAAGCCCCGGAGACTCACGAGCAGTACTTC.

The chain is built from TRBV27 and TRBJ2-3; TRBD2 agrees at 15 bases. In germline, CDR1 is MNHEY, CDR2 SMNVEV (reference sequence). J lost 9 bases, V lost 6 bases, and 4 bases had no gene match. This CDR3 spans 14 amino acids. This CDR3 reads CASRGLAGGYTQYF. The CDR3 coding sequence is TGTGCCAGCAGAGGACTAGCGGGGGGGTACACGCAGTATTTT.